This T cell receptor (beta chain) originates from a study of CD8 T cells in Susac syndrome. Reverse transcription used about 0.45 to 1 ug RNA and random hexamers. Across 54 Vbeta and 13 Jbeta, immunoSEQ multiplex PCR amplified TCR beta CDR3. From the immunoSEQ multiplex PCR reads, TCRdb called clonotypes with MiXCR, one entry per CDR3 protein. Altogether more than 95,000 distinct CDR3 sequences are present, 90% to 95% being singletons, with the ten largest covering approximately 0.093%. V lost 3 bases and J lost 6, with 15 bases in between. This CDR3 comprises 14 residues. Germline CDR1 is SGHDT and CDR2 is YYEEEE.

Sequenced input: CD4+ T cells from PBMCs. This receptor was identified in a human donor with multiple sclerosis. This rearrangement joins TRBV5-6 to TRBJ1-1; maybe TRBD1 (5 bases). Here the CDR3 reads CASSWGRVSAEAFF. The CDR3 region has the DNA TGTGCCAGCAGCTGGGGACGGGTTTCGGCTGAAGCTTTCTTT.